This TCR beta chain was found in a study of blood T cells in healthy people across ages. V lost 6 bases, J lost 0 bases, and 17 bases lay in between. This CDR3 has 16 residues. For the second PCR, which ran for 7 to 11 cycles, a sample-barcoded 5' primer and a J-beta primer mix were used. TCRdb called the 5' RACE reads again in MiXCR, with one record for every CDR3 protein. The top ten clones hold 13% of a sample with about a million distinct CDR3 sequences, about 48% of them seen once. This clonotype was seen a single time. The material sequenced was blood. The rearrangement uses TRBV12-3 or TRBV12-4 and TRBJ1-1; perhaps TRBD1 as D (6 bases). The clonotype was recovered from a man aged 25-40 years in good health. DNA for the CDR3: TGTGCCAGCAGCCCAGGGGAGTTTGGTATGAACACTGAAGCTTTCTTT. It translates to CASSPGEFGMNTEAFF.